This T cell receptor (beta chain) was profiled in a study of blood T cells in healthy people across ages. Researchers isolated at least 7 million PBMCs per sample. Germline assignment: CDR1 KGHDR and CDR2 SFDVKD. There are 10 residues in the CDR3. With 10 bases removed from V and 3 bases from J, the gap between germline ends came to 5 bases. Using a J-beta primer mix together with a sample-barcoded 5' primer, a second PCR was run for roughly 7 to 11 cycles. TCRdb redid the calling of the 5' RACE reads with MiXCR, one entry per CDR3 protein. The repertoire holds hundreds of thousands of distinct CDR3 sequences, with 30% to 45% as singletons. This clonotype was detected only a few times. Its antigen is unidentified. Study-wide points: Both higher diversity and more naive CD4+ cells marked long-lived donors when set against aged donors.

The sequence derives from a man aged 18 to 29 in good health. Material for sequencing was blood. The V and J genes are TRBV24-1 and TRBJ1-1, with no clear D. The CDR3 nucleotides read TGTGCCACTAGGGACACTGAAGCTTTCTTT. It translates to CATRDTEAFF.